The rows below give T cell receptor beta chains drawn from one sample of a study of Tregs in tolerant kidney transplant recipients. Libraries were prepared by immunoSEQ multiplex PCR; TCRdb keeps only in-frame clonotypes and omits some of them. The sample has 55,000 to 70,000 clones; around 85% are singletons. The source was Tregs from blood, collected before the transplant. These TCRs come from a human donor who received a combined kidney and bone marrow transplant. CDR3s include the opening cysteine and the closing phenylalanine or tryptophan. Fields, in order: J gene, D gene, V gene, clone size, CDR3 protein, CDR3 DNA. The D gene is left open where the match is weak. Clone sizes are given selectively: once, few, many, or a class where the clone is expanded.

J gene: TRBJ2-2; D gene: -; V gene: TRBV11-2; clone size: few; CDR3 protein: CASSSGLGRGHTGELFF; CDR3 DNA: TGTGCCAGCAGCTCGGGCCTTGGGCGCGGACACACCGGGGAGCTGTTTTTT
J gene: TRBJ2-7; D gene: TRBD1; V gene: TRBV5-8; clone size: -; CDR3 protein: CASSLTGTGPYEQYF; CDR3 DNA: TGTGCCAGCAGCTTGACCGGGACAGGGCCTTACGAGCAGTACTTC
J gene: TRBJ2-7; D gene: TRBD1; V gene: TRBV18; clone size: -; CDR3 protein: CASSPKQGAGYEQYF; CDR3 DNA: TGTGCCAGCTCACCGAAACAGGGGGCCGGGTACGAGCAGTACTTC
J gene: TRBJ2-1; D gene: TRBD2; V gene: TRBV9; clone size: -; CDR3 protein: CASSVVTSGAIHNEQFF; CDR3 DNA: TGTGCCAGCAGCGTAGTGACTAGCGGGGCCATCCACAATGAGCAGTTCTTC
J gene: TRBJ1-2; D gene: TRBD1; V gene: TRBV27; clone size: -; CDR3 protein: CASSLWPPGQGIYYGYTF; CDR3 DNA: TGTGCCAGCAGTTTATGGCCCCCTGGACAGGGAATTTACTATGGCTACACCTTC
J gene: TRBJ2-1; D gene: TRBD2; V gene: TRBV11-2; clone size: -; CDR3 protein: CASSLPRTSGAYNEQFF; CDR3 DNA: TGTGCCAGCAGCTTACCCCGGACTAGCGGGGCCTACAATGAGCAGTTCTTC
J gene: TRBJ2-5; D gene: -; V gene: TRBV11-2; clone size: -; CDR3 protein: CASSPRIQETQYF; CDR3 DNA: TGTGCCAGCAGCCCTAGGATCCAAGAGACCCAGTACTTC
J gene: TRBJ2-1; D gene: -; V gene: TRBV10-1; clone size: -; CDR3 protein: CASSDGSHSYNEQFF; CDR3 DNA: TGCGCCAGCAGTGACGGTTCCCATTCCTACAATGAGCAGTTCTTC
J gene: TRBJ2-2; D gene: -; V gene: TRBV5-4; clone size: -; CDR3 protein: CASSFSSHPRVGELFF; CDR3 DNA: TGTGCCAGCAGCTTTTCCAGCCACCCTCGGGTCGGGGAGCTGTTTTTT
J gene: TRBJ2-4; D gene: -; V gene: TRBV19; clone size: -; CDR3 protein: CASSALNIQYF; CDR3 DNA: TGTGCCAGTAGTGCCCTTAACATTCAGTACTTC
J gene: TRBJ2-7; D gene: -; V gene: TRBV11-3; clone size: -; CDR3 protein: CASSLSGSYEQYF; CDR3 DNA: TGTGCCAGCAGCTTGTCGGGGTCTTACGAGCAGTACTTC
J gene: TRBJ2-5; D gene: -; V gene: TRBV20-1; clone size: -; CDR3 protein: CSASEETQYF; CDR3 DNA: TGCAGTGCTAGCGAAGAGACCCAGTACTTC
J gene: TRBJ1-6; D gene: -; V gene: TRBV27; clone size: -; CDR3 protein: CASSPLVIWGQDSPLHF; CDR3 DNA: TGTGCCAGCAGTCCCCTGGTGATTTGGGGGCAAGATTCACCCCTCCACTTT
J gene: TRBJ1-5; D gene: -; V gene: TRBV5-4; clone size: -; CDR3 protein: CASSLQVGQPQHF; CDR3 DNA: TGTGCCAGCAGCTTGCAGGTGGGTCAGCCCCAGCATTTT
J gene: TRBJ1-1; D gene: -; V gene: TRBV19; clone size: -; CDR3 protein: CASSTPPGAGAFF; CDR3 DNA: TGTGCCAGTAGTACCCCCCCGGGGGCCGGAGCTTTCTTT
J gene: TRBJ2-1; D gene: -; V gene: TRBV11-3; clone size: once; CDR3 protein: CASSSEPLARNEQFF; CDR3 DNA: TGTGCCAGCAGCTCAGAACCGCTAGCGCGCAATGAGCAGTTCTTC
J gene: TRBJ2-7; D gene: -; V gene: TRBV18; clone size: once; CDR3 protein: CASSPTRGGYEQYF; CDR3 DNA: TGTGCCAGCTCACCAACCAGGGGGGGTTACGAGCAGTACTTC
J gene: TRBJ1-1; D gene: -; V gene: TRBV29-1; clone size: -; CDR3 protein: CSARWGVAGTEAFF; CDR3 DNA: TGCAGCGCCAGATGGGGGGTGGCAGGCACTGAAGCTTTCTTT
J gene: TRBJ1-2; D gene: -; V gene: TRBV12-5; clone size: -; CDR3 protein: CASAPEGLGYTF; CDR3 DNA: TGTGCTAGTGCGCCTGAGGGCCTTGGCTACACCTTC
J gene: TRBJ2-5; D gene: TRBD1; V gene: TRBV5-1; clone size: -; CDR3 protein: CASSSGTGGWETQYF; CDR3 DNA: TGCGCCAGCAGCTCCGGGACAGGGGGCTGGGAGACCCAGTACTTC
J gene: TRBJ1-2; D gene: -; V gene: TRBV29-1; clone size: -; CDR3 protein: CSVGSGSSYGYTF; CDR3 DNA: TGCAGCGTTGGGTCGGGGTCGAGCTATGGCTACACCTTC
J gene: TRBJ2-3; D gene: TRBD1; V gene: TRBV5-6; clone size: -; CDR3 protein: CASSSLRDRGVDGTQYF; CDR3 DNA: TGTGCCAGCAGCTCGCTCCGGGACAGGGGAGTTGACGGTACGCAGTATTTT
J gene: TRBJ1-2; D gene: -; V gene: TRBV2; clone size: -; CDR3 protein: CASSGLLSGVPSGYTF; CDR3 DNA: TGTGCCAGCAGCGGCTTACTATCAGGGGTTCCATCTGGCTACACCTTC
J gene: TRBJ2-7; D gene: -; V gene: TRBV5-1; clone size: -; CDR3 protein: CASSYRTDPYEQYF; CDR3 DNA: TGCGCCAGCAGCTACCGGACGGACCCCTACGAGCAGTACTTC
J gene: TRBJ2-7; D gene: -; V gene: TRBV28; clone size: once; CDR3 protein: CASSKAGTYYEQYF; CDR3 DNA: TGTGCCAGCAGCAAAGCCGGGACTTACTACGAGCAGTACTTC
J gene: TRBJ2-3; D gene: -; V gene: TRBV20-1; clone size: -; CDR3 protein: CSASTDTQYF; CDR3 DNA: TGCAGTGCTTCTACGGATACGCAGTATTTT
J gene: TRBJ2-7; D gene: TRBD1; V gene: TRBV5-1; clone size: -; CDR3 protein: CASSSAGQGGAEQYF; CDR3 DNA: TGCGCCAGCAGCTCGGCGGGACAGGGGGGGGCCGAGCAGTACTTC
J gene: TRBJ2-3; D gene: TRBD1; V gene: TRBV29-1; clone size: -; CDR3 protein: CSVEETVVHRGTQYF; CDR3 DNA: TGCAGCGTTGAGGAGACAGTGGTCCACAGGGGCACGCAGTATTTT
J gene: TRBJ1-4; D gene: -; V gene: TRBV30; clone size: -; CDR3 protein: CAWSVVRANEKLFF; CDR3 DNA: TGTGCCTGGAGTGTAGTTCGGGCTAATGAAAAACTGTTTTTT
J gene: TRBJ2-1; D gene: TRBD2; V gene: TRBV9; clone size: -; CDR3 protein: CASSERTSAWNEQFF; CDR3 DNA: TGTGCCAGCAGCGAGAGGACTAGCGCTTGGAATGAGCAGTTCTTC
J gene: TRBJ2-7; D gene: TRBD1; V gene: TRBV2; clone size: few; CDR3 protein: CASSDLGTGTYEQYF; CDR3 DNA: TGTGCCAGCAGTGATTTAGGGACAGGTACCTACGAGCAGTACTTC